The following is a T cell receptor beta chain sequence with its context. TCRdb re-called the 5' RACE reads and shows each CDR3 protein once, DNA omitted. The table for this sample gives roughly 350,000 distinct CDR3 sequences. Germline CDR1 SGHAT, CDR2 FQDESV (reference sequence). The CDR3 spans 16 residues. The data belong to a study of T cells expressing NK-cell markers. The overall study: All TCR beta repertoires analysed originated from sorted CD3+CD56+NKG2C+, CD3+CD56+NKG2C- and CD3+CD56-NKG2C+ T cells. Seven donors tested HCMV-seropositive and one tested seronegative among the eight sequenced.

What was sequenced was blood T cells: a sorted CD56 or NKG2C T cell subset, CD4+ or CD8+ T cells, or bulk PBMC T cells (not recorded which). J is TRBJ2-1 and V is TRBV11-1; the D gene TCRdb calls, TRBD2, cannot be checked with no DNA. The clonotype originates from a man aged 18 to 69 in good health. The CDR3 sequence: CASSLGSLAGGTEQFF. Based on the CDR3 plus reference TRBV11-1 and TRBJ2-1, the full variable domain is EAEVAQSPRYKITEKSQAVAFWCDPISGHATLYWYRQILGQGPELLVQFQDESVVDDSQLPKDRFSAERLKGVDSTLKIQPAELGDSAMYLCASSLGSLAGGTEQFFGPGTRLTVL.